These 9 T cell receptor beta chains originate from one sample sequenced in a study of T-cell reconstitution after alpha-beta-depleted transplantation in children. A library of TCRbeta sequences, prepared with unique molecular identifiers, was generated. TCRdb reanalysed the PCR reads using MiXCR and keeps one entry per CDR3 protein. The sample holds 210,000 or so distinct CDR3 sequences, approximately 10% seen once. Sequencing used PBMCs, obtained before TCRalphabeta/CD19-depleted stem cell transplant. The receptors derive from a child under two years old with acute myeloid leukemia, due to receive a stem cell transplant.

Ten or more counts support this clonotype. The V and J genes are TRBV6-5 and TRBJ1-1, with D unresolved. This CDR3 spans 15 amino acids. V was shortened by 5 bases and J by 6 bases, with 19 bases between the two germline ends. Per germline, CDR1 MNHEY and CDR2 SVGAGI. The CDR3 DNA follows: TGTGCCAGCAGTACCCTAGGGAGGGTATTCGCTGAAGCTTTCTTT. Translated: CASSTLGRVFAEAFF.

There are many counts of this clonotype. The chain carries TRBV5-1 and TRBJ2-7; D unclear. The CDR3 length is 14 residues. Germline CDR1 reads SGHRS; CDR2 reads YFSETQ. Trimming took off 2 bases at V and 2 bases at J, with 11 bases between the two ends. In nucleotides, the CDR3 is TGCGCCAGCAGCTTAACCGTATCTACCTACGAGCAGTACTTC. It translates to CASSLTVSTYEQYF.

Many counts were recorded for this clonotype. V usage is TRBV5-1 and J usage is TRBJ2-3, with 7 bases fitting TRBD2. The V and J ends lost 3 bases and 0 bases, in that order; junction bases with no gene match: 4. The CDR3 is made up of 15 amino acids. Germline V lookup: CDR1 SGHRS, CDR2 YFSETQ. In DNA, the CDR3 is TGCGCCAGCAGCTCAAGCGGGATTAGCACAGATACGCAGTATTTT. Protein: CASSSSGISTDTQYF.

This clonotype was detected ten times or more. The chain carries TRBV5-4 and TRBJ2-5; D is uncertain. The V and J ends lost 4 bases and 2 bases respectively, with 12 bases between them. The CDR3 consists of 14 residues. CDR1 is SGHNT and CDR2 is YYREEE in the germline V gene (reference sequence). The DNA for the CDR3 is TGTGCCAGCAGCCCATCGAGGCCTCAAGAGACCCAGTACTTC. Protein sequence: CASSPSRPQETQYF.

This clonotype has ten or more counts. The chain combines TRBV20-1 with TRBJ2-2; TRBD2 is a possible D gene (6 bases). The CDR3 loop spans 13 amino acids. V shed 5 bases and J shed 7 bases, with 14 bases lying between them. Germline loops: CDR1 DFQATT, CDR2 SNEGSKA (reference sequence). The DNA of the CDR3 is TGCAGTGCTGTGAGCGGGTCCGGCGGGGAGCTGTTTTTT. Translation: CSAVSGSGGELFF.

This clonotype was recorded a few times. V and J are TRBV7-8 and TRBJ2-4, with D maybe TRBD2 (6 bases). V gave up 1 base and J gave up 8 bases, with 12 bases separating them. The CDR3 covers 14 residues. Germline CDR1 reads SGHVS; CDR2 reads FQNEAQ. CDR3 nucleotides: TGTGCCAGCAGCTTAGTCGGGGGTGCGGACATTCAGTACTTC. Translating gives CASSLVGGADIQYF. Complete variable domain (other parts from reference TRBV7-8 and TRBJ2-4): GAGVSQSPRYKVAKRGQDVALRCDPISGHVSLFWYQQALGQGPEFLTYFQNEAQLDKSGLPSDRFFAERPEGSVSTLKIQRTQQEDSAVYLCASSLVGGADIQYFGAGTRLSVL.

This sequence joins TRBV28 and TRBJ2-7; D gene uncertain. V shed 7 bases and J shed 5 bases, with 18 bases lying between them. Germline lookup yields CDR1 MDHEN and CDR2 SYDVKM. The CDR3 extends over 14 amino acids. CDR3 amino acids: CASTKDGLVDEQYF. The CDR3, as DNA: TGTGCCAGCACTAAGGACGGGTTGGTTGACGAGCAGTACTTC. Variable domain in full (rest from reference TRBV28 and TRBJ2-7): DVKVTQSSRYLVKRTGEKVFLECVQDMDHENMFWYRQDPGLGLRLIYFSYDVKMKEKGDIPEGYSVSREKKERFSLILESASTNQTSMYLCASTKDGLVDEQYFGPGTRLTVT.

This clonotype showed up many times. With a much larger clone just one base away, this may be a read error. The gene calls are TRBV6-1 and TRBJ2-1; D uncertain. CDR1 is MNHNS and CDR2 is SASEGT in the germline V gene. The CDR3 is 12 amino acids. Trimming removed 6 bases from V and 3 bases from J, with 6 bases in between. The CDR3 spells CASRPDYNEQFF. The CDR3 bases are TGTGCCAGCAGGCCCGACTACAATGAGCAGTTCTTC.

This clonotype was recorded many times. V is TRBV5-1 and J is TRBJ2-1; TRBD2 matches at 8 bases. The germline V gene has CDR1 SGHRS and CDR2 YFSETQ. J lost 9 bases, V lost 6 bases, and 14 bases had no gene match. The CDR3 loop spans 15 amino acids. CDR3 coding DNA: TGCGCCAGCATCCCGGAGGAGGGAGCGGGGGCTGAGCAGTTCTTC. Its protein product is CASIPEEGAGAEQFF.